This TCR beta chain was recorded in a study of cytomegalovirus exposure and HLA in healthy donors. In regard to this clone: Its specificity is not known.

Overall study findings and caveats: On later analysis, the bulk of CMV-associated TCR beta chains appeared to be HLA-restricted. Several of the most significant clusters appeared linked to common viral pathogens, based on a later analysis.

CDR1 and CDR2 (germline): MNHEY, SMNVEV (reference sequence). Trimming stripped 9 bases from V and 0 bases from J, with 24 bases between. The CDR3 consists of 18 residues. Amplification used 60 Vbeta primers and 13 Jbeta primers. TCRdb keeps only in-frame clones here, not all; method: immunoSEQ multiplex PCR. The table shows about 160,000 clones, with about 80% occurring only once. Unrecorded immune exposure was likely among donors, who were nominally healthy when sampled. The chain is built from TRBV27 and TRBJ1-5; the D gene is possibly TRBD1 (5 bases). The TCR sequence derives from a woman aged 45 to 65 in good health and CMV-seropositive. Sequencing was performed on PBMCs. The DNA for the CDR3 is TGTGCCAGTCGACGGACACCCCCTACCCCTTATAGCAATCAGCCCCAGCATTTT. Residues: CASRRTPPTPYSNQPQHF.